Below, one T cell receptor beta chain is given with its context. This CDR3 contains 14 residues. Trimming stripped 6 bases from V and 4 bases from J, with 12 bases between. Germline values: CDR1 MNHNY, CDR2 SVGAGI (reference sequence). The data stem from a study of blood T cell repertoires in COVID-19. Study-wide context: Samples taken during acute and convalescent COVID-19 were collected in the United States, Italy and Spain.

Authors' data handling: Estimation of nucleated cell counts relied on the amplification of reference gene primers. The assay was immunoSEQ multiplex PCR, and TCRdb's table has in-frame clones only and misses some. The V and J calls and clone size come from that table; D and trimming were worked out from the DNA. The sample consists of approximately 110,000 clones, about two thirds of them appearing once. Material: peripheral blood. The chain is built from TRBV6-6 and TRBJ2-2; D might be TRBD1 (6 bases). The source of this sequence is a human donor with acute or convalescent COVID-19. The donor label of this sample is uncertain. The CDR3 DNA reads TGTGCCAGCAGCCTTCAGGGGACCACCGGGGAGCTGTTTTTT. Translation gives CASSLQGTTGELFF.